These 21 T cell receptor beta chains were all obtained from the same sample, sequenced in a study of blood T cell repertoires in COVID-19. The method was immunoSEQ multiplex PCR; TCRdb's version includes in-frame clones alone and lacks a portion of them. The table has around 82,000 clones, 85% seen once. Sequencing input: peripheral blood. These receptors all come from a man aged 50-60 years with COVID-19, enrolled during active disease.

This clone appeared once. The chain recombines TRBV18 with TRBJ1-1; possibly TRBD1 for D (5 bases). The CDR3 covers 16 residues. CDR1 and CDR2 (germline): KGHSH, LQKENI. Trimming left V 3 bases short and J 0 bases short, with 14 bases between. As DNA, the CDR3 is TGTGCCAGCTCACCCTCTGGGATGGGGCTGAACACTGAAGCTTTCTTT. Its translation is CASSPSGMGLNTEAFF.

This clone was seen a few times. The chain employs TRBV5-5 and TRBJ2-7, with 10 bases fitting TRBD2. The J segment lost 6 bases and the V segment lost 0 bases, leaving 6 bases of the junction unmatched. The CDR3 has 15 residues. Germline V gene lookup returns CDR1 SGHKS and CDR2 YYEKEE (reference sequence). CDR3 sequence: CASSLVLAGVREQYF. DNA of the CDR3: TGTGCCAGCAGCTTGGTGCTAGCGGGAGTGCGCGAGCAGTACTTC.

The chain uses TRBV9 and TRBJ2-7; 8 bases line up with TRBD2. This CDR3 region has 15 residues. J gave up 4 bases and V 4 bases, and 10 bases lay outside the gene matches. The germline gives CDR1 SGDLS, CDR2 YYNGEE. CDR3 bases: TGTGCCAGCAGCCTTTCTAGCGGGCCCCTTTACGAGCAGTACTTC. Its protein product is CASSLSSGPLYEQYF.

This rearrangement joins TRBV6-2 or TRBV6-3 to TRBJ1-4, with D tentatively TRBD1 (5 bases). The CDR3 is made up of 14 amino acids. The V end was cut by 0 bases, the J end by 13 bases, with 15 bases between. Germline loops: CDR1 MNHEY, CDR2 SVGEGT. The CDR3 coding sequence is TGTGCCAGCAGTTACTCGAGAGGACACTTGGGACTGTTTTTT. Its translation: CASSYSRGHLGLFF.

There are a few counts of this clone. The CDR3 loop reads CASRPRDTYGYTF. CDR3 sequence (DNA): TGTGCCAGCAGGCCCAGGGACACCTATGGCTACACCTTC. The V gene is TRBV6-5, the J gene TRBJ1-2; D perhaps matches TRBD1 (6 bases). Germline lookup yields CDR1 MNHEY and CDR2 SVGAGI. The V end was cut by 6 bases, the J end by 4 bases, with 12 bases between. This CDR3 contains 13 residues.

This chain links TRBV6-1 with TRBJ1-6; D unresolved. V was pared by 3 bases and J by 7 bases, with 10 bases between. The germline gives CDR1 MNHNS, CDR2 SASEGT. The CDR3 is 14 residues long. The CDR3 reads CASSESGRNSPLHF. The CDR3 DNA follows: TGTGCCAGCAGTGAGTCCGGGAGGAATTCACCCCTCCACTTT.

The V call is TRBV14, the J call TRBJ2-1; maybe TRBD2 (6 bases). V lost 0 bases, J lost 8 bases, and 14 bases lay in between. The germline V gene encodes CDR1 SGHDN and CDR2 FVKESK. The CDR3 extends over 15 amino acids. In nucleotides, the CDR3 is TGTGCCAGCAGCCAAGAGAAAGGAGGGAGGTATGAGCAGTTCTTC. This sequence encodes CASSQEKGGRYEQFF.

The chain recombines TRBV21-1 with TRBJ2-7; the D call in the table, TRBD2, was not verified against the DNA. TRBV21-1 is noted as a pseudogene. The CDR3 covers 16 residues. The CDR3 DNA is TGTGCCAGCAGCAGCTGGGCCGGGACTAGTACCTACGAGCAGTACTTC. It specifies CASSSWAGTSTYEQYF.

The CDR3 DNA is TGTGCCAGCAGTTTGAAGGCTAGCTCTGGAAACACCATATATTTT. Translation: CASSLKASSGNTIYF. The genes are TRBV27 and TRBJ1-3; D remains ambiguous. This CDR3 region has 15 residues. Trimming took off 3 bases at V and 0 bases at J, with 9 bases between the two ends. Germline assignment: CDR1 MNHEY and CDR2 SMNVEV (reference sequence).

V is TRBV7-6 and J is TRBJ2-1; 10 bases line up with TRBD2. V lost 3 bases to trimming and J lost 1 base; unmatched junction nucleotides: 3. The CDR3 runs to 16 residues. Germline V gene lookup returns CDR1 SGHVS and CDR2 FNYEAQ. The CDR3 loop reads CASSLVAGGSYNEQFF. CDR3 in DNA: TGTGCCAGCAGCTTGGTAGCGGGAGGATCCTACAATGAGCAGTTCTTC.

This chain joins TRBV7-8 and TRBJ2-1, with 12 bases fitting TRBD2. Germline lookup yields CDR1 SGHVS and CDR2 FQNEAQ. The CDR3 is 16 residues long. The V segment lost 1 base and the J segment 3 bases; nucleotides outside the gene matches: 1. The CDR3 DNA reads TGTGCCAGCAGCTTAGAACTAGCGGGAGGCTACAATGAGCAGTTCTTC. Translating gives CASSLELAGGYNEQFF.

This chain joins TRBV7-2 and TRBJ1-4; 10 bases fit TRBD1. J was trimmed by 8 bases and V by 5 bases; bases with no gene match: 8. CDR3 length: 15 residues. Germline values: CDR1 SGHTA, CDR2 FQGNSA. In DNA, the CDR3 is TGTGCCAGCAGCACCCGGACAGGGGGATTAGAAAAACTGTTTTTT. Translating gives CASSTRTGGLEKLFF.

CDR3 nucleotides: TGTGCCAGCAGTAAGACAGGGCCGGGGGGCTACACCTTC. Translated, it gives CASSKTGPGGYTF. The chain couples TRBV27 to TRBJ1-2, with 7 bases that match TRBD1. The CDR3 is 13 amino acids. CDR1 and CDR2 from the germline V gene are MNHEY and SMNVEV (reference sequence). Trimming cost V 5 bases and J 8 bases; bases outside gene matches: 8.

This chain connects TRBV19 to TRBJ2-1; TRBD2 aligns across 8 bases. V was clipped by 7 bases and J by 3 bases; unmatched bases: 5. Germline assignment: CDR1 LNHDA and CDR2 SQIVND (reference sequence). This CDR3 region has 14 residues. The CDR3 DNA reads as TGTGCCAGTAAAACCAGCGGGAGCTACAATGAGCAGTTCTTC. Translation: CASKTSGSYNEQFF.

This clone appeared once. The chain couples TRBV9 to TRBJ1-4; no reliable D call. Germline loops: CDR1 SGDLS, CDR2 YYNGEE. The CDR3 runs 14 residues. V was pared by 2 bases and J by 8 bases, with 13 bases between. The CDR3 here is CASSVAPGDEKLFF. For the CDR3, the DNA is TGTGCCAGCAGCGTTGCCCCCGGAGACGAAAAACTGTTTTTT.

The CDR3 here is CASSFRDNSYEQYF. The CDR3, as DNA: TGCGCCAGCAGCTTTAGGGACAACTCCTACGAGCAGTACTTC. The J gene is TRBJ2-7, the V gene TRBV5-1, with D tentatively TRBD1 (6 bases). Germline CDR1 is SGHRS and CDR2 is YFSETQ. This CDR3 spans 14 amino acids. Trimming removed 2 bases from V and 0 bases from J, with 9 bases in between.

V usage is TRBV10-3 and J usage is TRBJ1-5, with TRBD1 identical over 7 bases. Germline CDR1 reads ENHRY; CDR2 reads SYGVKD. V was pared by 6 bases and J by 4 bases, with 3 bases of the junction left unmatched. The length of the CDR3 is 13 residues. CDR3 amino acids: CAIRKGANQPQHF. CDR3 nucleotides: TGTGCCATCAGAAAGGGGGCTAATCAGCCCCAGCATTTT.

This chain links TRBV5-4 with TRBJ2-3; 14 nucleotides agree with TRBD2. V shed 4 bases and J 3 bases; nucleotides not matched to a gene: 10. Germline V gene lookup returns CDR1 SGHNT and CDR2 YYREEE (reference sequence). CDR3 length: 18 residues. The CDR3: CASSPGLAGGSGTDTQYF. The DNA of the CDR3 is TGTGCCAGCAGCCCAGGACTAGCGGGAGGTTCGGGGACAGATACGCAGTATTTT.

The V gene is TRBV25-1, the J gene TRBJ2-1; D uncertain. CDR1 MGHDK and CDR2 SYGVNS come from the germline V gene. Trimming stripped 7 bases from V and 1 base from J, with 5 bases between. CDR3 size: 12 residues. The CDR3 DNA follows: TGTGCCAGCACAAAATCCTACAATGAGCAGTTCTTC. Protein: CASTKSYNEQFF.

The genes are TRBV4-3 and TRBJ2-2; TRBD2 matches 12 bases. The CDR3 runs to 17 residues. From germline, CDR1 is LGHNA and CDR2 YSLEER. Trimming removed 1 base from V and 6 bases from J; junction bases left unmatched: 6. The CDR3 bases are TGCGCCAGCAGCCAAGGACTAGCGGGAGTTCGGGCCGGGGAGCTGTTTTTT. Translation: CASSQGLAGVRAGELFF.

This sequence joins TRBV15 and TRBJ1-6, with D possibly matching TRBD1 (6 bases). In germline, CDR1 is LNHNV, CDR2 YYDKDF (reference sequence). This CDR3 has 19 residues. Trimming cost V 1 base and J 0 bases, with 16 bases left between them. The CDR3: CATSRVGGGQSSYNSPLHF. The CDR3 DNA reads TGTGCCACCAGCAGAGTTGGCGGGGGGCAGAGCTCCTATAATTCACCCCTCCACTTT.